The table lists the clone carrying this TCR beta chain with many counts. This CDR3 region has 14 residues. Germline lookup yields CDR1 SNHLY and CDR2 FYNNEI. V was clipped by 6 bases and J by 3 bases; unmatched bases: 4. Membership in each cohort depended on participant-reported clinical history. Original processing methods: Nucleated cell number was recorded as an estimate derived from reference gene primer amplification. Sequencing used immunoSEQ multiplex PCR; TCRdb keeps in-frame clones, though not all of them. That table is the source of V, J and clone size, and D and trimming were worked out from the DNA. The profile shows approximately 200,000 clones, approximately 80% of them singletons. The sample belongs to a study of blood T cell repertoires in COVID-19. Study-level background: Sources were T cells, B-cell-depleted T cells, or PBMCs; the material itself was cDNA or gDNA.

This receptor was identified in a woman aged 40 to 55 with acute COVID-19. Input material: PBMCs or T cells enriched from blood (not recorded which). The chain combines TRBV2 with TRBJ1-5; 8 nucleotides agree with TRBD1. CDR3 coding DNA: TGTGCCAGCAGATCGGGACAGGTCAATCAGCCCCAGCATTTT. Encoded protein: CASRSGQVNQPQHF. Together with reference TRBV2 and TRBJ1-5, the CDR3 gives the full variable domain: EPEVTQTPSHQVTQMGQEVILRCVPISNHLYFYWYRQILGQKVEFLVSFYNNEISEKSEIFDDQFSVERPDGSNFTLKIRSTKLEDSAMYFCASRSGQVNQPQHFGDGTRLSIL.